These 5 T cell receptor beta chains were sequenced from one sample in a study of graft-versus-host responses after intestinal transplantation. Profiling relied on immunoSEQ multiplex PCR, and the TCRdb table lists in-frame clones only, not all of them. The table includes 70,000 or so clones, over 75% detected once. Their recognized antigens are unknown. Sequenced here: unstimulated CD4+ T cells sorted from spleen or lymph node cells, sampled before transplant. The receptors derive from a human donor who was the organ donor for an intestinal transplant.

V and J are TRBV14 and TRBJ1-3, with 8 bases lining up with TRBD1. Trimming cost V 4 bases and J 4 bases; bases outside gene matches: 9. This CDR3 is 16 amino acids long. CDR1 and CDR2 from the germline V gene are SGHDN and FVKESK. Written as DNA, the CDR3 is TGTGCCAGCAGCCGTGGGGGACAGGTCCTCGGAAACACCATATATTTT. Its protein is CASSRGGQVLGNTIYF.

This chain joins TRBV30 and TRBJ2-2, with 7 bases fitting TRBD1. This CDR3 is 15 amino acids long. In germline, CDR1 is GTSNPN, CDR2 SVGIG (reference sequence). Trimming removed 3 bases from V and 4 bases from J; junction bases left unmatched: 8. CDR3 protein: CAWRETDRATGELFF. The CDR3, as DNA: TGTGCCTGGAGAGAAACAGACAGGGCCACCGGGGAGCTGTTTTTT.

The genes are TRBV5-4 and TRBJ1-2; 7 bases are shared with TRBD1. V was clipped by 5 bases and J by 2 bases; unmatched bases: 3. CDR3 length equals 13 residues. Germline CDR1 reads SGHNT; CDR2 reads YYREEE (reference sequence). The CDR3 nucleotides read TGTGCCAGCAGTTTACAGGGGAACTATGGCTACACCTTC. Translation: CASSLQGNYGYTF.

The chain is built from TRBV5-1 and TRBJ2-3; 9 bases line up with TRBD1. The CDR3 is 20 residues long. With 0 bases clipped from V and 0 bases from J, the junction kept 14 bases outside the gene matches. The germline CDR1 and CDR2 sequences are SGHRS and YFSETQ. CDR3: CASSLERGQGPSSSTDTQYF. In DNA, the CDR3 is TGCGCCAGCAGCTTGGAACGGGGACAGGGTCCGTCTTCTAGCACAGATACGCAGTATTTT.

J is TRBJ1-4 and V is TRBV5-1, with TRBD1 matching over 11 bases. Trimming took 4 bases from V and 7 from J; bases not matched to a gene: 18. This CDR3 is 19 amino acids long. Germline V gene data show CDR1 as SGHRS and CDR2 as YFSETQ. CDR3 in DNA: TGCGCCAGCAGCGGAGGACAGGGGGCTTTTCGTGGGAAGAGTGAAAAACTGTTTTTT. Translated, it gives CASSGGQGAFRGKSEKLFF.